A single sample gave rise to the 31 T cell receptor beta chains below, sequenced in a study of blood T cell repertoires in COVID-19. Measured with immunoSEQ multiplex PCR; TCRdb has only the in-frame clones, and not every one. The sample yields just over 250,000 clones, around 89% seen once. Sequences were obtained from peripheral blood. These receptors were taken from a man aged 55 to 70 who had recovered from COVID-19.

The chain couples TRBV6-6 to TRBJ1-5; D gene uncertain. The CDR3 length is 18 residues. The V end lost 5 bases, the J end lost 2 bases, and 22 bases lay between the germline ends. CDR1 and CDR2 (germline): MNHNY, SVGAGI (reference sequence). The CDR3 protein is CASSPTRPGFQRNQPQHF. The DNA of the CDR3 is TGTGCCAGCAGTCCCACCCGGCCGGGGTTTCAGCGCAATCAGCCCCAGCATTTT.

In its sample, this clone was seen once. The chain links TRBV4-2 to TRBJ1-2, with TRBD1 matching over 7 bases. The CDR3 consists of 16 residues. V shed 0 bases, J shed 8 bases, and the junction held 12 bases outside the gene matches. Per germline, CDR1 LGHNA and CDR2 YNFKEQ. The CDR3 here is CASSQEKVDTGAGYTF. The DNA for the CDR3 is TGTGCCAGCAGCCAAGAGAAGGTCGATACAGGGGCAGGCTACACCTTC.

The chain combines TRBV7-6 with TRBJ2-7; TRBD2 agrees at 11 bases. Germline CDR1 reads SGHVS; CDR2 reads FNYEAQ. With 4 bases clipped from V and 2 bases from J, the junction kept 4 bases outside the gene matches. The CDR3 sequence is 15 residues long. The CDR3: CASSSGTSGPYEQYF. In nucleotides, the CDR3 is TGTGCCAGCAGCTCAGGGACTAGCGGTCCCTACGAGCAGTACTTC.

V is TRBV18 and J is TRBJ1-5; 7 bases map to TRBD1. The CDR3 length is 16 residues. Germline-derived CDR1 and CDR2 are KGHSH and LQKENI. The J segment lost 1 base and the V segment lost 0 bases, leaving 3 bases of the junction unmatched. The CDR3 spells CASSPPGTESNQPQHF. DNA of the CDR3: TGTGCCAGCTCACCACCCGGGACAGAAAGCAATCAGCCCCAGCATTTT.

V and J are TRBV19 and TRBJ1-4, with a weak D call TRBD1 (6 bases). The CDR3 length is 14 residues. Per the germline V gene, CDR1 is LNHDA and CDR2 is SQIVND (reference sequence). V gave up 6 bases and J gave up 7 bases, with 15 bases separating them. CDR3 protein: CASSPPGVGEKLFF. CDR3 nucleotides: TGTGCCAGTAGCCCCCCAGGGGTGGGTGAAAAACTGTTTTTT.

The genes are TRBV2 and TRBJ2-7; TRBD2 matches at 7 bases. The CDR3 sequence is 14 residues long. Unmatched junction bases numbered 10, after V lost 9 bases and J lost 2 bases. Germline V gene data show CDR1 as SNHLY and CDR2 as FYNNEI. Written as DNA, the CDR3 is TGTGCCAGGGGAGGGACTTCCGCGACCTACGAGCAGTACTTC. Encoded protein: CARGGTSATYEQYF.

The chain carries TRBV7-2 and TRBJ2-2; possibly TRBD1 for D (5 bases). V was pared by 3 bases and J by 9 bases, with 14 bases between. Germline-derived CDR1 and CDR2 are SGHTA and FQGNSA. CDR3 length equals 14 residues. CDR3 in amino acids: CASSLAGRNRELFF. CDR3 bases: TGTGCCAGCAGCTTGGCAGGGCGGAACCGGGAGCTGTTTTTT.

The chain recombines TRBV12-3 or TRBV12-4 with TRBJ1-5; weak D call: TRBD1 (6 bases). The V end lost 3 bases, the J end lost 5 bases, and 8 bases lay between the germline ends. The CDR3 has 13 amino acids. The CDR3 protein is CASSLTGYQPQHF. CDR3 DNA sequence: TGTGCCAGCAGTTTGACAGGTTATCAGCCCCAGCATTTT.

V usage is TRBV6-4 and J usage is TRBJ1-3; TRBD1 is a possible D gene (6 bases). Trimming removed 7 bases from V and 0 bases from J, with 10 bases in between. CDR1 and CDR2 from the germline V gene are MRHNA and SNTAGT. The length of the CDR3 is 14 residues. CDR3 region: CASNRQASGNTIYF. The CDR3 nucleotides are TGTGCCAGCAACAGACAGGCCTCTGGAAACACCATATATTTT.

This CDR3 is CASSLALAGVGEQYF. The CDR3 nucleotides are TGTGCCAGCAGCTTAGCGCTAGCGGGGGTAGGTGAGCAGTACTTC. The chain couples TRBV7-2 to TRBJ2-7, with 10 bases fitting TRBD2. The CDR3 sequence is 15 residues long. Germline V gene lookup returns CDR1 SGHTA and CDR2 FQGNSA. Unmatched junction bases numbered 6, after V lost 0 bases and J lost 7 bases.

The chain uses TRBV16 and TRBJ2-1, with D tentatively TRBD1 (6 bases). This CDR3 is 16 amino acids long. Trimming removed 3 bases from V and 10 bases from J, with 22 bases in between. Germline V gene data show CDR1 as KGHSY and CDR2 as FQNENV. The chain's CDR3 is CASSHKQGILAGEQFF. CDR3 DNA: TGTGCCAGCAGCCACAAACAGGGAATCTTGGCGGGCGAGCAGTTCTTC.

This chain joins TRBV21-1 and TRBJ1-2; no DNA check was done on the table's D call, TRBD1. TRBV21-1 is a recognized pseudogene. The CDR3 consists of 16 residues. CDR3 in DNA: TGTGCCAGCAGCAAATTCCCAAACAGGGGCTCGGGTGGCTACACCTTC. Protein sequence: CASSKFPNRGSGGYTF.

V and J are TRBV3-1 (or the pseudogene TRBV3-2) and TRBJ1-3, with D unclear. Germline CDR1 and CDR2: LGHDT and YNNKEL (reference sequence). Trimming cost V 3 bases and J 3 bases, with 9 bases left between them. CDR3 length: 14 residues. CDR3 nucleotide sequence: TGTGCCAGCAGCCAGGCCCGACTTGGAAACACCATATATTTT. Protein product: CASSQARLGNTIYF.

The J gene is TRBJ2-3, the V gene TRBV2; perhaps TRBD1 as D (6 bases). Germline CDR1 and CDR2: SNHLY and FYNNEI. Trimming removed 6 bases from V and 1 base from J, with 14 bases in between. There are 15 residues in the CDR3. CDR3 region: CASRTYTGRTDTQYF. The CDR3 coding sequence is TGTGCCAGCAGGACGTATACAGGGCGCACAGATACGCAGTATTTT.

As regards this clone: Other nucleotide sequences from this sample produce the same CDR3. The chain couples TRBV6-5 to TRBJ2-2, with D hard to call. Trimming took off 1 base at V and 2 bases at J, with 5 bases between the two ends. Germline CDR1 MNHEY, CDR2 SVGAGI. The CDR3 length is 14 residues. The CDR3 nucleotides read TGTGCCAGCAGTTACTTTAGTAACACCGGGGAGCTGTTTTTT. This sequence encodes CASSYFSNTGELFF.

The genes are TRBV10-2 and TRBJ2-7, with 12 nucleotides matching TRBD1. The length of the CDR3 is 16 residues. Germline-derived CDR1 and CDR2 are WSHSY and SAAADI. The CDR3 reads CAQPGQGAQKSYEQYF. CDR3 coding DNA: TGCGCACAGCCGGGACAGGGGGCGCAAAAATCCTACGAGCAGTACTTC.

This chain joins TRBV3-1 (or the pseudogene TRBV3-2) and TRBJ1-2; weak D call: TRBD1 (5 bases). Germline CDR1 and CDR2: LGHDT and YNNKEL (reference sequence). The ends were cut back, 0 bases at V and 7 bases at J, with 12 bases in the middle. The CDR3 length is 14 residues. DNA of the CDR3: TGTGCCAGCAGCCAAGATTTCCTAAGGGGTGGCTACACCTTC. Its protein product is CASSQDFLRGGYTF.

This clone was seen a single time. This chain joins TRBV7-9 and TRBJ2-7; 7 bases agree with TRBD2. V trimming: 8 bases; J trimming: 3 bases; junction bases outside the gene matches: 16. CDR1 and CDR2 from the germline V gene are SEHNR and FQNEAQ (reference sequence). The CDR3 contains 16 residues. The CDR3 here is CASSGTEASGFYEQYF. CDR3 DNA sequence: TGTGCCAGCTCCGGTACTGAGGCTAGCGGCTTCTACGAGCAGTACTTC.

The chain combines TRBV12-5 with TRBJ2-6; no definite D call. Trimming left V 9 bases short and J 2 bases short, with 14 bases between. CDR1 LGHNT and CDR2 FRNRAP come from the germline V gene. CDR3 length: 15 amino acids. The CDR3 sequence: CASANGWTGANVLTF. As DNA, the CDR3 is TGTGCTAGCGCAAACGGGTGGACTGGGGCCAACGTCCTGACTTTC.

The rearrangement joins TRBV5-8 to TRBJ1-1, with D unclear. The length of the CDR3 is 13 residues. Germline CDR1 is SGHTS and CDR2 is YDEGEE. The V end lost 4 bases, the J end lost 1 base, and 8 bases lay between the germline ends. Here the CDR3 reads CASSKDWNTEAFF. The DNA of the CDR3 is TGTGCCAGCAGCAAAGACTGGAACACTGAAGCTTTCTTT.

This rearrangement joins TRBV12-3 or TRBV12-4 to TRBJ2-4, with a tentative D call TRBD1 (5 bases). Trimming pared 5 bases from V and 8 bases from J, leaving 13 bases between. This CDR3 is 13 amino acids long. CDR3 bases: TGTGCCAGCAGTGTCCCGAAACAGGACATTCAGTACTTC. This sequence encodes CASSVPKQDIQYF.

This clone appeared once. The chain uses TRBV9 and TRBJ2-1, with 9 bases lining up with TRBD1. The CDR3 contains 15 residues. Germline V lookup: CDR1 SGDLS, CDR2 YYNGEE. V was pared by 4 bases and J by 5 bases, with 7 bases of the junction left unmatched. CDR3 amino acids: CASSLRQGGNNEQFF. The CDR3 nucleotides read TGTGCCAGCAGCCTACGACAGGGGGGGAACAATGAGCAGTTCTTC.

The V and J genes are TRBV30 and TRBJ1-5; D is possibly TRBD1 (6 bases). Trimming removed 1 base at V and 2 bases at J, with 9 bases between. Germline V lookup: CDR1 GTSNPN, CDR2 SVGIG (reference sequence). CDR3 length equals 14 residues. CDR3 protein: CAWSAHRGNQPQHF. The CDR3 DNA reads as TGTGCCTGGAGTGCTCACAGGGGCAATCAGCCCCAGCATTTT.

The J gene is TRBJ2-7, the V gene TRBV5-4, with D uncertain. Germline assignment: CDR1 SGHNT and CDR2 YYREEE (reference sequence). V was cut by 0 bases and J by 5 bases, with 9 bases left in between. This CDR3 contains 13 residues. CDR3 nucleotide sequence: TGTGCCAGCAGCTTGGCCACCCGGGACGAGCAGTACTTC. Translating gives CASSLATRDEQYF. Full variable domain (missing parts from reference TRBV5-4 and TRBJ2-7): ETGVTQSPTHLIKTRGQQVTLRCSSQSGHNTVSWYQQALGQGPQFIFQYYREEENGRGNFPPRFSGLQFPNYSSELNVNALELDDSALYLCASSLATRDEQYFGPGTRLTVT.

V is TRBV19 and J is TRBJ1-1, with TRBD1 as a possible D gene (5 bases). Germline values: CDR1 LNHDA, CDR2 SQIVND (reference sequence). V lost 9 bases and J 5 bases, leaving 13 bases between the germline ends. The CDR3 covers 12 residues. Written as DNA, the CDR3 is TGTGCCAGCGGGCCCCAGGGAACTGAAGCTTTCTTT. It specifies CASGPQGTEAFF.

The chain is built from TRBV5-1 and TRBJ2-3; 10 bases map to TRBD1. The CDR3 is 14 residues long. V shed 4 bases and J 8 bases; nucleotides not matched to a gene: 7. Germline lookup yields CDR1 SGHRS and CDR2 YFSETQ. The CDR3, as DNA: TGCGCCAGCAGCCACGGACAGGGGGAAGGTACGCAGTATTTT. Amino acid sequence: CASSHGQGEGTQYF.

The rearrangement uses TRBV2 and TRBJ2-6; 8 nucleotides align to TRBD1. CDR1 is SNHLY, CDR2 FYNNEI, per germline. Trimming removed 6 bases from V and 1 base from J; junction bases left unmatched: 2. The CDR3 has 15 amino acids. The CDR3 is CASRDRASGANVLTF. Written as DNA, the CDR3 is TGTGCCAGCAGGGACAGGGCTTCTGGGGCCAACGTCCTGACTTTC.

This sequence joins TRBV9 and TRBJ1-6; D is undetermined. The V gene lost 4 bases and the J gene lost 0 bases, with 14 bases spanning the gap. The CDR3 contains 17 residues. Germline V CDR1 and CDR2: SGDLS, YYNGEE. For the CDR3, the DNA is TGTGCCAGCAGCCTCGGGTGGCCTCCCTCCTATAATTCACCCCTCCACTTT. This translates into CASSLGWPPSYNSPLHF.

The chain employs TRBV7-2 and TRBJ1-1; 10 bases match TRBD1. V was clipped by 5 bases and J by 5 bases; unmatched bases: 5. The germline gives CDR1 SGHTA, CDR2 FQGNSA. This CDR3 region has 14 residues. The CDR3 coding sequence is TGTGCCAGCAGCATAAGGACAGGGGGTACTGAAGCTTTCTTT. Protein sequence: CASSIRTGGTEAFF.

The CDR3 bases are TGTGCCTCGGGGCGGGTAGCGGGGGAGAAACGCCGGGAGACCCAGTACTTC. This sequence encodes CASGRVAGEKRRETQYF. This chain links TRBV30 with TRBJ2-5, with TRBD2 matching 9 bases. Germline V gene lookup returns CDR1 GTSNPN and CDR2 SVGIG (reference sequence). The CDR3 runs to 17 residues. The trim removed 7 bases at V and 5 bases at J, leaving 20 bases unmatched. Looking up the rest from reference TRBV30 and TRBJ2-5 gives the full variable domain: SQTIHQWPATLVQPVGSPLSLECTVEGTSNPNLYWYRQAAGRGLQLLFYSVGIGQISSEVPQNLSASRPQDRQFILSSKKLLLSDSGFYLCASGRVAGEKRRETQYFGPGTRLLVL.

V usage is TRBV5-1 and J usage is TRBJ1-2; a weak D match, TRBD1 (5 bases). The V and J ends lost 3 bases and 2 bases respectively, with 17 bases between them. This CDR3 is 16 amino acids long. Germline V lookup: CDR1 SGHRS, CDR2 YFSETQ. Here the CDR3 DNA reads TGCGCCAGCAGCTCAGACAGCAACCTAATGAACTATGGCTACACCTTC. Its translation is CASSSDSNLMNYGYTF.